Each of the 18 T cell receptor beta chains below was sequenced from the same sample in a study of T cell repertoires in ileal Crohn's disease. The repertoire was sequenced with immunoSEQ multiplex PCR; TCRdb's copy has only in-frame clones and lacks some. The sample consists of around 13,000 clones, around 70% of them appearing once. Time point of the sample: neoterminal ileum biopsy at postoperative endoscopy, about 6 months after surgery. Sequencing was done on a sample of ileal tissue. The receptors derive from an adult with Crohn's disease.

Only one count was recorded for this clone. V usage is TRBV7-2 and J usage is TRBJ1-2; D remains unclear. This CDR3 region has 18 residues. Germline CDR1 is SGHTA and CDR2 is FQGNSA. The ends were cut back, 2 bases at V and 4 bases at J, with 23 bases in the middle. The CDR3 nucleotides are TGTGCCAGCAGCTTATTTAAGGGTGGTATCGGCATCCGCTATGGCTACACCTTC. The encoded protein is CASSLFKGGIGIRYGYTF.

The genes are TRBV7-9 and TRBJ1-4; the match to TRBD1 covers 7 bases. Germline trimming cut 5 bases from V and 7 bases from J; bases unmatched to any gene: 7. This CDR3 spans 14 amino acids. Germline lookup yields CDR1 SEHNR and CDR2 FQNEAQ (reference sequence). The CDR3, as DNA: TGTGCCAGCAGCCGGGGACAGTTCAGTGAAAAACTGTTTTTT. Translating it yields CASSRGQFSEKLFF. Together with reference TRBV7-9 and TRBJ1-4, the CDR3 gives the full variable domain: DTGVSQNPRHKITKRGQNVTFRCDPISEHNRLYWYRQTLGQGPEFLTYFQNEAQLEKSRLLSDRFSAERPKGSFSTLEIQRTEQGDSAMYLCASSRGQFSEKLFFGSGTQLSVL.

This chain connects TRBV30 to TRBJ2-1, with unresolved D. The CDR3 totals 14 residues. Germline loops: CDR1 GTSNPN, CDR2 SVGIG (reference sequence). The V and J ends lost 4 bases and 5 bases respectively, with 15 bases between them. The CDR3 DNA is TGTGCCTGGACCCCCCTGCAGAGGAACAATGAGCAGTTCTTC. Protein: CAWTPLQRNNEQFF.

This clone was seen more than once but under ten times. The chain couples TRBV7-9 to TRBJ1-4; a weak D match, TRBD1 (5 bases). Germline V gives CDR1 SEHNR, CDR2 FQNEAQ (reference sequence). This CDR3 is 15 amino acids long. V lost 1 base and J lost 8, with 14 bases in between. The CDR3 DNA is TGTGCCAGCAGCTTAGGTTCGGGGGGGTACGAAAAACTGTTTTTT. The encoded protein is CASSLGSGGYEKLFF.

This chain joins TRBV7-6 and TRBJ2-3; the D call may be TRBD1 or TRBD2 (6 bases each). Germline lookup yields CDR1 SGHVS and CDR2 FNYEAQ. The V end was cut by 5 bases, the J end by 5 bases, with 14 bases between. The CDR3 loop spans 14 amino acids. This CDR3 is CASSRLRGEDTQYF. The CDR3 bases are TGTGCCAGCAGCCGTTTGAGGGGGGAAGATACGCAGTATTTT.

The rearrangement uses TRBV6-1 and TRBJ1-1, with a weak D call TRBD1 (6 bases). V lost 3 bases to trimming and J lost 4 bases, with 21 bases between them. The CDR3 totals 17 residues. Germline lookup yields CDR1 MNHNS and CDR2 SASEGT. The DNA for the CDR3 is TGTGCCAGCAGTGAGCATGAAGGAAGAGGGGGGCGCACTGAAGCTTTCTTT. Its translation is CASSEHEGRGGRTEAFF.

This clone was seen only once. The chain recombines TRBV7-9 with TRBJ1-4, with TRBD1 as a possible D gene (5 bases). V lost 4 bases and J lost 12, with 18 bases in between. Germline V gives CDR1 SEHNR, CDR2 FQNEAQ (reference sequence). The CDR3 is 14 residues long. The DNA of the CDR3 is TGTGCCAGCAGCTCAAACGCCGGGACGACACAACTGTTTTTT. Translating gives CASSSNAGTTQLFF.

The chain carries TRBV19 and TRBJ1-6, with 9 bases lining up with TRBD1. The CDR3 contains 15 residues. Trimming at V came to 7 bases and at J to 6 bases, leaving 7 bases not matched to a gene. Germline lookup yields CDR1 LNHDA and CDR2 SQIVND (reference sequence). CDR3 DNA sequence: TGTGCCAGTACCCAAACAGGGGGCAGTAATTCACCCCTCCACTTT. As protein: CASTQTGGSNSPLHF. The whole variable domain, filled in from reference TRBV19 and TRBJ1-6, reads DGGITQSPKYLFRKEGQNVTLSCEQNLNHDAMYWYRQDPGQGLRLIYYSQIVNDFQKGDIAEGYSVSREKKESFPLTVTSAQKNPTAFYLCASTQTGGSNSPLHFGNGTRLTVT.

V and J are TRBV5-8 and TRBJ2-1; 12 positions agree with TRBD2. V was clipped by 2 bases and J by 5 bases; unmatched bases: 11. The CDR3 consists of 18 residues. CDR1 SGHTS and CDR2 YDEGEE come from the germline V gene. As DNA, the CDR3 is TGTGCCAGCAGCTTCCTAGCGGGGGGGCCGGGCCTCCACAATGAGCAGTTCTTC. This gives the protein CASSFLAGGPGLHNEQFF.

The genes are TRBV2 and TRBJ1-3, with D possibly TRBD1 on 6 matching bases. Trimming took 6 bases from V and 3 from J, leaving 12 bases between them. Germline V gives CDR1 SNHLY, CDR2 FYNNEI. The CDR3 is 14 amino acids. The CDR3 region has the DNA TGTGCCAGCAGAGGACAGACTAATGGAAACACCATATATTTT. Protein: CASRGQTNGNTIYF.

In DNA form, the CDR3 reads TGTGCCAGCAGTCGACAGTATGGCTACACCTTC. It translates to CASSRQYGYTF. The chain couples TRBV28 to TRBJ1-2; TRBD1 might be the D (5 bases). The CDR3 is made up of 11 amino acids. V was pared by 5 bases and J by 5 bases, with 6 bases between. Looked up from germline, CDR1 is MDHEN and CDR2 is SYDVKM.

This clone was picked up one time. V usage is TRBV13 and J usage is TRBJ1-2, with D possibly matching TRBD1 (5 bases). The CDR3 consists of 19 residues. Germline assignment: CDR1 PRHDT and CDR2 FYEKMQ (reference sequence). The V end was cut by 0 bases, the J end by 0 bases, with 20 bases between. The CDR3 DNA follows: TGTGCCAGCAGCTTAGGCAAGTTTTCGGGAACAGGAGCTAACTATGGCTACACCTTC. It codes for CASSLGKFSGTGANYGYTF. Looking up the rest from reference TRBV13 and TRBJ1-2 gives the full variable domain: AAGVIQSPRHLIKEKRETATLKCYPIPRHDTVYWYQQGPGQDPQFLISFYEKMQSDKGSIPDRFSAQQFSDYHSELNMSSLELGDSALYFCASSLGKFSGTGANYGYTFGSGTRLTVV.

This chain connects TRBV5-1 to TRBJ1-1; maybe TRBD1 (6 bases). V lost 4 bases and J 1 base, leaving 14 bases between the germline ends. The CDR3 totals 15 residues. Per germline, CDR1 SGHRS and CDR2 YFSETQ. As DNA, the CDR3 is TGCGCCAGCAGCCTTCTGACGGGACAGAACACTGAAGCTTTCTTT. Translation gives CASSLLTGQNTEAFF.

CDR3 in amino acids: CASSVGSRGETQYF. CDR3 nucleotides: TGTGCCAGCAGTGTAGGCTCCAGGGGTGAGACCCAGTACTTC. The chain joins TRBV2 to TRBJ2-5, with D possibly being TRBD1 (6 bases). Germline V gives CDR1 SNHLY, CDR2 FYNNEI. The CDR3 contains 14 residues. Trimming took 4 bases from V and 5 from J, leaving 14 bases between them.

The CDR3 loop is CASSLRGGLNTEAFF. The CDR3 bases are TGTGCCAGCAGCTTAAGGGGGGGCCTGAACACTGAAGCTTTCTTT. The gene calls are TRBV7-3 and TRBJ1-1, with a weak D call TRBD1 (6 bases). This CDR3 comprises 15 residues. Per germline, CDR1 SGHTA and CDR2 FQGTGA. V was pared by 1 base and J by 0 bases, with 9 bases between.

The V and J genes are TRBV10-1 and TRBJ1-2, with D unclear. The CDR3 has 14 amino acids. Germline V gene lookup returns CDR1 WNHNN and CDR2 SYGVQD (reference sequence). V shed 3 bases and J shed 5 bases, with 13 bases lying between them. The CDR3 DNA is TGCGCCAGCAGTGAAGGCAGCGGACCTTATGGCTACACCTTC. Protein sequence: CASSEGSGPYGYTF.

This clone was seen a handful of times. V and J are TRBV11-2 and TRBJ2-6; D possibly corresponds to TRBD1 (5 bases). The CDR3 covers 16 residues. Germline V lookup: CDR1 SGHAT, CDR2 FQNNGV. V dropped 5 bases and J dropped 0 bases, with 11 bases sitting between them. CDR3 in amino acids: CASSVDSSSGANVLTF. For the CDR3, the DNA is TGTGCCAGCAGCGTTGACAGTAGCTCTGGGGCCAACGTCCTGACTTTC.

The V gene is TRBV6-1, the J gene TRBJ2-2, with no clear D. There are 13 residues in the CDR3. CDR1 and CDR2 from the germline V gene are MNHNS and SASEGT. Trimming pared 6 bases from V and 5 bases from J, leaving 10 bases between. CDR3 sequence reads: CASSATRTGELFF. Here the CDR3 DNA reads TGTGCCAGCAGCGCGACTCGAACCGGGGAGCTGTTTTTT.